This T cell receptor beta chain was observed in a study of blood T cell repertoires in COVID-19. Overall study context: The study drew acute and convalescent COVID-19 samples from the United States, Italy and Spain. Sources were T cells, B-cell-depleted T cells, or PBMCs; the material itself was cDNA or gDNA.

Authors' data handling: Estimation of nucleated cell counts was performed using reference gene primer amplification. Measured with immunoSEQ multiplex PCR; TCRdb has only the in-frame clones, and not every one. D and trimming were read from the DNA, whereas the V and J calls and clone size are those reported in that table. The table records fewer than 450,000 clones, around 91% of them present only once. Germline V gene sequence: CDR1 SGHTA, CDR2 FQGNSA. V was pared by 5 bases and J by 8 bases, with 8 bases of the junction left unmatched. The CDR3 covers 15 residues. The chain employs TRBV7-2 and TRBJ2-1, with 11 bases matching TRBD1. The source of this sequence is a woman between 18 and 29 years old who had recovered from COVID-19. The specimen sequenced was peripheral blood. The CDR3 nucleotides read TGTGCCAGCAGCCGGACAGGGGGCTATGGGGATGAGCAGTTCTTC. It specifies CASSRTGGYGDEQFF. The full variable domain, in which reference TRBV7-2 and TRBJ2-1 provide the parts outside the CDR3, is GAGVSQSPSNKVTEKGKDVELRCDPISGHTALYWYRQSLGQGLEFLIYFQGNSAPDKSGLPSDRFSAERTGGSVSTLTIQRTQQEDSAVYLCASSRTGGYGDEQFFGPGTRLTVL.